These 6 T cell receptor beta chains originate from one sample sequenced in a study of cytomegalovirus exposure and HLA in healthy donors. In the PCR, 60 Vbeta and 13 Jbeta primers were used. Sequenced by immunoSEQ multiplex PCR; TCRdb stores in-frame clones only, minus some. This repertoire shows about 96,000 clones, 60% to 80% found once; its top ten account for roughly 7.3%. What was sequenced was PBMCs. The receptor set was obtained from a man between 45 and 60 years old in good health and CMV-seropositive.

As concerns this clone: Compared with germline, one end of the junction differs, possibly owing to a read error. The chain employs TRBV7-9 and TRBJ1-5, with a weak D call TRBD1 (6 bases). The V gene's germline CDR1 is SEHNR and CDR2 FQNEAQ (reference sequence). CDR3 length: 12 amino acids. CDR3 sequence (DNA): TGTTCCAGCAGCAAAGAGGGGGGGTACCAGCATTTT. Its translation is CSSSKEGGYQHF.

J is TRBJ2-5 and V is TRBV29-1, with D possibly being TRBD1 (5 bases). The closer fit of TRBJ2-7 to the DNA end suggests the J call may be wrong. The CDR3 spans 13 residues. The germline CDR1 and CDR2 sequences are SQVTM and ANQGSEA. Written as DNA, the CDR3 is TGCAGCGTTGATGTGGGGCGCTCCTACGAGCAGTACTTC. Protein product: CSVDVGRSYEQYF.

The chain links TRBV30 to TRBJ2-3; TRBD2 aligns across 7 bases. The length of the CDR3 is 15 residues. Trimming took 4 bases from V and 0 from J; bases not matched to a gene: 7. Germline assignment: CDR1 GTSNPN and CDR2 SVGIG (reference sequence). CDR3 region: CAWTYRGVSTDTQYF. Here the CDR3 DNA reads TGTGCCTGGACCTACCGGGGGGTTAGCACAGATACGCAGTATTTT.

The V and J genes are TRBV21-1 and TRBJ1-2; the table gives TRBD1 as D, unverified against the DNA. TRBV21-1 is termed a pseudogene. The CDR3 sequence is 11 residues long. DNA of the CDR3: TGTCACTACAGGATTAACTATGGCTACACCTTC. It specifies CHYRINYGYTF.

The CDR3: CASGLVQGMIRDRYTGELFF. The CDR3 region has the DNA TGTGCTAGTGGTTTGGTACAAGGGATGATACGGGACAGGTACACCGGGGAGCTGTTTTTT. J is TRBJ2-2 and V is TRBV12-5; 8 bases align to TRBD1. Germline loops: CDR1 LGHNT, CDR2 FRNRAP. This CDR3 region has 20 residues. V shed 0 bases, J shed 3 bases, and the junction held 15 bases outside the gene matches.

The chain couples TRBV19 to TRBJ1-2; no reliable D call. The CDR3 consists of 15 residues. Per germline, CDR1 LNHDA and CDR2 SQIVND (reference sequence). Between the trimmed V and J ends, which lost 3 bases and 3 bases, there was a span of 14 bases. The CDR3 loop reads CASSITRVSDYGYTF. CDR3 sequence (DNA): TGTGCCAGTAGTATTACGAGGGTTTCGGACTATGGCTACACCTTC.